The T cell receptor (beta chain) under discussion was sequenced for a study of blood T cell repertoires in COVID-19. Overall study context: The samples span acute and convalescent COVID-19 from the United States, Italy and Spain. In each case, the material was cDNA or gDNA derived from T cells, B-cell-depleted T cells, or PBMCs.

The CDR3 contains 14 residues. Germline trimming cut 4 bases from V and 1 base from J; bases unmatched to any gene: 4. The V gene's germline CDR1 is KGHSH and CDR2 LQKENI. Data came from immunoSEQ multiplex PCR; TCRdb stores just in-frame clones and leaves some out. The data contain 350,000 to 400,000 clones, 65% to 90% of them singletons. This clone was seen only a few times. Seattle patient enrollment occurred during active infection, with longitudinal follow-up thereafter. Specimen: peripheral blood. The source is a woman aged 60-75 years with COVID-19, enrolled during active disease. The V call is TRBV18, the J call TRBJ2-7, with 7 bases aligning to TRBD1. CDR3 region: CASSQGQSSYEQYF. The DNA of the CDR3 is TGTGCCAGCTCACAGGGACAGTCGTCCTACGAGCAGTACTTC.